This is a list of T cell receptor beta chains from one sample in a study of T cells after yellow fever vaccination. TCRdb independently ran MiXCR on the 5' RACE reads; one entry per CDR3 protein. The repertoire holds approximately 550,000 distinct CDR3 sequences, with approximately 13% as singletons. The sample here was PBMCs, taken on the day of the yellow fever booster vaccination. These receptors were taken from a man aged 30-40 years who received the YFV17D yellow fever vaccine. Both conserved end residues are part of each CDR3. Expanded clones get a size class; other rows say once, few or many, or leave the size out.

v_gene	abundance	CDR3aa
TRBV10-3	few	CATTDSVDQETQYF
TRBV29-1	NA	CSVEQGQGANTGELFF
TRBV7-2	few	CASSFDSGANTQYF
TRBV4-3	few	CASSQDWVGDPQETQYF
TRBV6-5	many	CASSTGTANTEAFF
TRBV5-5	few	CASSQTETGPGELFF
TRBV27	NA	CASSANPGGSYEQYF
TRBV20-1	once	CSAPFRTGANVLTF
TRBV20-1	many	CSARRDTYNEQFF
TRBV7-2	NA	CASTSSGGGSTQYF
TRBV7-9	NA	CASSLPERSTYQETQYF
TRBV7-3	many	CASSLMSGYEQYF
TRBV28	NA	CASSFDPTEAFF
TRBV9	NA	CASSVEGGRTINEQFF
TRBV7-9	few	CASSLTPLEQYF
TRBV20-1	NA	CSWAGLATDTQYF
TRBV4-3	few	CASSQEGSGSETQYF
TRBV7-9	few	CASSPGSYSNQPQHF
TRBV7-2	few	CASSLGGQYEQYF
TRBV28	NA	CASSHTSSEQYF
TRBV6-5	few	CASSYSSSGNSYNEQFF
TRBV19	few	CASRYPPGTEAFF
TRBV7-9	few	CASSSEWSEQYF
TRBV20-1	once	CSARSGETHTGELFF
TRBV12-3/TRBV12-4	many	CASSFSPGQPQHF
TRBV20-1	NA	CSASYRDNSPLHF
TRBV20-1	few	CSAPLAPGDGQFF
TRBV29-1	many	CSASTSGLNSEQFF
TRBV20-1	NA	CSAYLASGKETQYF
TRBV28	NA	CASSRGGSGGYEQYF
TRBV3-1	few	CASSQELAGGWYF
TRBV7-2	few	CASSQRQHTEAFF
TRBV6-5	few	CASSSGLVNTGELFF
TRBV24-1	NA	CATSDPSPGQGGKETQYF
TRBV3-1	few	CASSLTSEKAEAFF
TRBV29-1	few	CSALVTRSSYEQYF
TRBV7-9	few	CASSLLSLRVDYTF
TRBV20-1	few	CSASGVPGELFF
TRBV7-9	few	CASSLLGRERNTGELFF